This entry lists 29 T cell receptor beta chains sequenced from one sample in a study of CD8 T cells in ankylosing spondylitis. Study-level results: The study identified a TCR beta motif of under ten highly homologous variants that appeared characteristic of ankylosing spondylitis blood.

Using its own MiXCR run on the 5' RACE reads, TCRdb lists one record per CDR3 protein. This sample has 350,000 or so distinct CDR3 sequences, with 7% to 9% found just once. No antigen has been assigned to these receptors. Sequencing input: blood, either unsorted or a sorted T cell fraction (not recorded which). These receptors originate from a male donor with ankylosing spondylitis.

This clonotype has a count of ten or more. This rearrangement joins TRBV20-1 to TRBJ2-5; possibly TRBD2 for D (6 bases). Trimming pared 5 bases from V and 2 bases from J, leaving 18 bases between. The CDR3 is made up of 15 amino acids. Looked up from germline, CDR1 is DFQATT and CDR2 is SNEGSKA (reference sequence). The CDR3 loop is CSAPHAGTAQETQYF. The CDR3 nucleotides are TGCAGTGCTCCACATGCCGGGACTGCTCAAGAGACCCAGTACTTC.

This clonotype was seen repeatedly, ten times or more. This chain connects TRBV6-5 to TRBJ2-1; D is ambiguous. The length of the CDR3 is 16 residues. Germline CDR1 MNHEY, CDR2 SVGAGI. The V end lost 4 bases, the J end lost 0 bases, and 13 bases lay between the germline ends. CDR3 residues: CASSSRAGSSYNEQFF. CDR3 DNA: TGTGCCAGCAGTTCCAGAGCCGGAAGCTCCTACAATGAGCAGTTCTTC.

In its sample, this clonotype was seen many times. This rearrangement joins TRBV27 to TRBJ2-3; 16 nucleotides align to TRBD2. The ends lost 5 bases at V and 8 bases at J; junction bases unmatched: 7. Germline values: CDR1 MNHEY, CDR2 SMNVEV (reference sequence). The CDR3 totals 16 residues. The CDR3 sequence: CASSGGTSGRAVTQYF. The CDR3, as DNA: TGTGCCAGCAGTGGCGGGACTAGCGGGAGGGCCGTTACGCAGTATTTT.

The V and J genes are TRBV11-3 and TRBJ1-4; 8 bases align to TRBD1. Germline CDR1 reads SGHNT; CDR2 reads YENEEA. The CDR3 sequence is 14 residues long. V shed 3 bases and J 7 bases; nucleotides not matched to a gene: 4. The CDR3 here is CASSFQTGGEKLFF. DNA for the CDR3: TGTGCCAGCAGCTTCCAAACAGGGGGTGAAAAACTGTTTTTT.

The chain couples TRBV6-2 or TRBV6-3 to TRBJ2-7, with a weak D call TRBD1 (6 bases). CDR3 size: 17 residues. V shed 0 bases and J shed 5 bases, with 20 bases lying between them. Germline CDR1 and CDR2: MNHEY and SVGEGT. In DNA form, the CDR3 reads TGTGCCAGCAGTTACTCGATCCGGGACACGGGAATCGACGAGCAGTACTTC. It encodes CASSYSIRDTGIDEQYF.

As DNA, the CDR3 is TGTGCCAGCAGCGACAATAGCGGGATTTACAATGAGCAGTTCTTC. It codes for CASSDNSGIYNEQFF. V gene TRBV7-2 combines with J gene TRBJ2-1; TRBD2 matches 8 bases. Germline V gene data show CDR1 as SGHTA and CDR2 as FQGNSA. The length of the CDR3 is 15 residues. After removal of 5 bases from V and 4 bases from J, the junction contained 7 bases not matched to a gene.

CDR3 region: CASSFEGSYLNEQFF. The CDR3 DNA reads as TGTGCCAGCAGCTTTGAGGGGTCTTATTTAAATGAGCAGTTCTTC. The V gene is TRBV7-3, the J gene TRBJ2-1; TRBD1 or TRBD2 may be the D gene (5 bases each). V gave up 3 bases and J gave up 7 bases, with 16 bases separating them. The CDR3 length is 15 residues. The V gene's germline CDR1 is SGHTA and CDR2 FQGTGA.

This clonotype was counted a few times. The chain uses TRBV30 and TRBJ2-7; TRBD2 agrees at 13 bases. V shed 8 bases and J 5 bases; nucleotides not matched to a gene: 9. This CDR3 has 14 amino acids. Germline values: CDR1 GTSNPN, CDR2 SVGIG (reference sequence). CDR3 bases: TGTGCCAGCCGGACTAGCGGGAGTGCGAACGAGCAGTACTTC. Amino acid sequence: CASRTSGSANEQYF.

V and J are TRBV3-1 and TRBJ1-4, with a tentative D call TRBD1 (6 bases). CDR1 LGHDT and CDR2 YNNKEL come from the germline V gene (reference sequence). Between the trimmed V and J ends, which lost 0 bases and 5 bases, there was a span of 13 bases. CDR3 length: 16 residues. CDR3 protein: CASSQDLTGRNEKLFF. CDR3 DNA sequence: TGTGCCAGCAGCCAAGATCTTACAGGGAGGAATGAAAAACTGTTTTTT. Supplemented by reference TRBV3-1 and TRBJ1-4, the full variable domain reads DTAVSQTPKYLVTQMGNDKSIKCEQNLGHDTMYWYKQDSKKFLKIMFSYNNKELIINETVPNRFSPKSPDKAHLNLHINSLELGDSAVYFCASSQDLTGRNEKLFFGSGTQLSVL.

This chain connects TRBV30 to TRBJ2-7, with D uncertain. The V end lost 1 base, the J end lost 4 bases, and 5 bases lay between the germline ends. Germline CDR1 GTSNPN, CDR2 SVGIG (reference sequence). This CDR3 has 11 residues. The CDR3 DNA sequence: TGTGCCTGGAGTGAGCAGTACGAGCAGTACTTC. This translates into CAWSEQYEQYF.

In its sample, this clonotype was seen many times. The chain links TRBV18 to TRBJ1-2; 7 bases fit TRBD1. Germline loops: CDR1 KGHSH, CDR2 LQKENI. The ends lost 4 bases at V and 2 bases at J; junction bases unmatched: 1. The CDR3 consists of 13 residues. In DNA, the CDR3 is TGTGCCAGCTCACAGGGACAGAACTATGGCTACACCTTC. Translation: CASSQGQNYGYTF.

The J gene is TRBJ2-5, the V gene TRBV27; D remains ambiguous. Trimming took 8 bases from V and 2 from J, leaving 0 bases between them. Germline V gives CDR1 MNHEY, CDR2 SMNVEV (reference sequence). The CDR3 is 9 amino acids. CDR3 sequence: CASQETQYF. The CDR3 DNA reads TGTGCCAGCCAAGAGACCCAGTACTTC.

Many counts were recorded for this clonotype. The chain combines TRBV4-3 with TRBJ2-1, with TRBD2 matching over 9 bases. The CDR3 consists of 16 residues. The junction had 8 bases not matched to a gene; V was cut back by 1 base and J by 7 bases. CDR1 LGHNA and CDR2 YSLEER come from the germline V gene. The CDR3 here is CASSQGQAGGVNEQFF. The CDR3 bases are TGCGCCAGCAGCCAAGGGCAAGCGGGAGGCGTTAATGAGCAGTTCTTC.

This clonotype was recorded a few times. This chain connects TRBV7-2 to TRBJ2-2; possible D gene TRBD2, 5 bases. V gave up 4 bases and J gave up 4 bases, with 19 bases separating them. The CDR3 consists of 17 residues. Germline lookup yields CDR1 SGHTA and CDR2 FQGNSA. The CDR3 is CASSSWTEPSRTGELFF. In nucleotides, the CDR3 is TGTGCCAGCAGCTCCTGGACTGAGCCCTCCCGCACCGGGGAGCTGTTTTTT.

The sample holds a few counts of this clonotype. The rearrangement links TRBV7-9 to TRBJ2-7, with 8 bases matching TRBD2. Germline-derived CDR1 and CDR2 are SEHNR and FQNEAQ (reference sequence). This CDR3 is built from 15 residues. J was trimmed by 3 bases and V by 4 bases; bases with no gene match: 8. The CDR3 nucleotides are TGTGCCAGCAGCTGGACACGGGAGGGCCTCTACGAGCAGTACTTC. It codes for CASSWTREGLYEQYF.

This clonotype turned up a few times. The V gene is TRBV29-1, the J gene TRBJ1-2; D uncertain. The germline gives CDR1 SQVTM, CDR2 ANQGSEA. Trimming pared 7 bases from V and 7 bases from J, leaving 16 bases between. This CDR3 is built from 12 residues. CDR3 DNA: TGCAGCGCAGGACTAGTTTCTCCTGGCTACACCTTC. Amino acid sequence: CSAGLVSPGYTF. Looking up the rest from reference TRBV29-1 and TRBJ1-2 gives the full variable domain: SAVISQKPSRDICQRGTSLTIQCQVDSQVTMMFWYRQQPGQSLTLIATANQGSEATYESGFVIDKFPISRPNLTFSTLTVSNMSPEDSSIYLCSAGLVSPGYTFGSGTRLTVV.

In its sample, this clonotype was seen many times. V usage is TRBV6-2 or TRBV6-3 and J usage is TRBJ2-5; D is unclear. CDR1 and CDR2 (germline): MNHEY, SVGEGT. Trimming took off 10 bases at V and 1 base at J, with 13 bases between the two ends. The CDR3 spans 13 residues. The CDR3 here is CATHPSFQETQYF. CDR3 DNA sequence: TGTGCCACCCACCCTTCCTTCCAAGAGACCCAGTACTTC.

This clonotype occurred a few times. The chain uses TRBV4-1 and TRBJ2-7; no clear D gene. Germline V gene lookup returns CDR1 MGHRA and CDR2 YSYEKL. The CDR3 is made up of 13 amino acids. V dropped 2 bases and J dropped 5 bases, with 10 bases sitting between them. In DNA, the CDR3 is TGCGCCAGCAGCCAATTCCCTTTCGACGAGCAGTACTTC. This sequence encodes CASSQFPFDEQYF.

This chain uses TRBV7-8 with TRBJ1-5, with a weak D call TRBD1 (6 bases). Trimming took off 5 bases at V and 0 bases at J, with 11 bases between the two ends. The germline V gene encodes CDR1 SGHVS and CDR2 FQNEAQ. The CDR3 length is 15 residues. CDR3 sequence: CASSLRGHSNQPQHF. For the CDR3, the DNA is TGTGCCAGCAGCCTCAGGGGCCATAGCAATCAGCCCCAGCATTTT.

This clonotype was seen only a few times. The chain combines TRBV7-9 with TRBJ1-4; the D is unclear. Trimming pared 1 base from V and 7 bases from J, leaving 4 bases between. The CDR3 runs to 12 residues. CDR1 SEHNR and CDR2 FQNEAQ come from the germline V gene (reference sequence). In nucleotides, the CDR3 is TGTGCCAGCAGCTTAGAGGGTGAAAAACTGTTTTTT. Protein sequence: CASSLEGEKLFF.

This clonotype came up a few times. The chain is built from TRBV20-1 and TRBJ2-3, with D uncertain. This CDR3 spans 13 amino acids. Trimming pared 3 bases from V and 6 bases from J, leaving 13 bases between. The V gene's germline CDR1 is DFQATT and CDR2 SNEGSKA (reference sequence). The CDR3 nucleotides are TGCAGTGCTAGGTCAATTGGCTTGGATACGCAGTATTTT. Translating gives CSARSIGLDTQYF.

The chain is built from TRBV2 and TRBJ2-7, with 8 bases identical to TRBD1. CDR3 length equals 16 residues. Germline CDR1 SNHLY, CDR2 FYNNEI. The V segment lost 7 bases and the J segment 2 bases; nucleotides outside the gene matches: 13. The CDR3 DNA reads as TGTGCCAGCACCTGGAGACGACCGACAGGGGCCTACGAGCAGTACTTC. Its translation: CASTWRRPTGAYEQYF. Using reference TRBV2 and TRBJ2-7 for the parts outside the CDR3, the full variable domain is EPEVTQTPSHQVTQMGQEVILRCVPISNHLYFYWYRQILGQKVEFLVSFYNNEISEKSEIFDDQFSVERPDGSNFTLKIRSTKLEDSAMYFCASTWRRPTGAYEQYFGPGTRLTVT.

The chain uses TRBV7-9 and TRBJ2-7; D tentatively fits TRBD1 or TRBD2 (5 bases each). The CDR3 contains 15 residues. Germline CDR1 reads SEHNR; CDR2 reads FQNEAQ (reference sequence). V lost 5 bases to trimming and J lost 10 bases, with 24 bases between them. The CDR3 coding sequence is TGTGCCAGCAGCCCCGGCGACTTAGGACGGGACCTTCAGTACTTC. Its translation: CASSPGDLGRDLQYF. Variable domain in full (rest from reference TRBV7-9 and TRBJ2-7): DTGVSQNPRHKITKRGQNVTFRCDPISEHNRLYWYRQTLGQGPEFLTYFQNEAQLEKSRLLSDRFSAERPKGSFSTLEIQRTEQGDSAMYLCASSPGDLGRDLQYFGPGTRLTVT.

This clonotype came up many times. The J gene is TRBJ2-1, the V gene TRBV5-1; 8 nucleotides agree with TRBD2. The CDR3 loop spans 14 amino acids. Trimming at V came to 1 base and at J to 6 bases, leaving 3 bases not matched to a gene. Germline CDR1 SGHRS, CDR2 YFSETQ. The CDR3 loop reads CASSLRLAGNEQFF. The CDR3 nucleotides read TGCGCCAGCAGCTTGCGGCTAGCGGGCAATGAGCAGTTCTTC.

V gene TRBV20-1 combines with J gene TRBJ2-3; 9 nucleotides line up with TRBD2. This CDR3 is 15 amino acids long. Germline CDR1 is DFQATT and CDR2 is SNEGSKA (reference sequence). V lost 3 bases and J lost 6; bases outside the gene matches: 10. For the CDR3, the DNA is TGCAGTGCTAGGTTAGCGGGAGCTTCTGGGGATACGCAGTATTTT. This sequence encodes CSARLAGASGDTQYF.

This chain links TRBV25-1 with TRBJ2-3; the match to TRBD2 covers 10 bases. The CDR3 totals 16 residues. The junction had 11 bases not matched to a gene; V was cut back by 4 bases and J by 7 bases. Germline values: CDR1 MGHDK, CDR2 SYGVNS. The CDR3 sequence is CASSAHLAGVGNTQYF. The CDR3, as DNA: TGTGCCAGCAGTGCGCACCTAGCGGGAGTGGGAAATACGCAGTATTTT. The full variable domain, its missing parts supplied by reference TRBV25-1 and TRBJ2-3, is EADIYQTPRYLVIGTGKKITLECSQTMGHDKMYWYQQDPGMELHLIHYSYGVNSTEKGDLSSESTVSRIRTEHFPLTLESARPSHTSQYLCASSAHLAGVGNTQYFGPGTRLTVL.

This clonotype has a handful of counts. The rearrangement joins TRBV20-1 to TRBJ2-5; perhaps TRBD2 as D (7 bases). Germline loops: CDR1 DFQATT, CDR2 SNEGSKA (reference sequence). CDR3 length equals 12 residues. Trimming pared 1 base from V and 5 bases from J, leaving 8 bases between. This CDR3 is CSARGGGETQYF. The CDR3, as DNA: TGCAGTGCTAGAGGCGGGGGCGAGACCCAGTACTTC.

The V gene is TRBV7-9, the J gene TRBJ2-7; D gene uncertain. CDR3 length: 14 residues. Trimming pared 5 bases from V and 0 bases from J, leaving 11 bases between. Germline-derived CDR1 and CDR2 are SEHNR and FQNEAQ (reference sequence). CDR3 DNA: TGTGCCAGCAGCCCCGACACCGTCTCCTACGAGCAGTACTTC. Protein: CASSPDTVSYEQYF.

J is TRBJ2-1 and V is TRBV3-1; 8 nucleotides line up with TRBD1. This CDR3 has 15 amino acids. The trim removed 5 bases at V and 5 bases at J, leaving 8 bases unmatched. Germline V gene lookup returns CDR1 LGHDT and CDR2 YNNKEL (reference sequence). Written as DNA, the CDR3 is TGTGCCAGCAGCTCAGGACAGGGCCCCCACAATGAGCAGTTCTTC. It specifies CASSSGQGPHNEQFF.